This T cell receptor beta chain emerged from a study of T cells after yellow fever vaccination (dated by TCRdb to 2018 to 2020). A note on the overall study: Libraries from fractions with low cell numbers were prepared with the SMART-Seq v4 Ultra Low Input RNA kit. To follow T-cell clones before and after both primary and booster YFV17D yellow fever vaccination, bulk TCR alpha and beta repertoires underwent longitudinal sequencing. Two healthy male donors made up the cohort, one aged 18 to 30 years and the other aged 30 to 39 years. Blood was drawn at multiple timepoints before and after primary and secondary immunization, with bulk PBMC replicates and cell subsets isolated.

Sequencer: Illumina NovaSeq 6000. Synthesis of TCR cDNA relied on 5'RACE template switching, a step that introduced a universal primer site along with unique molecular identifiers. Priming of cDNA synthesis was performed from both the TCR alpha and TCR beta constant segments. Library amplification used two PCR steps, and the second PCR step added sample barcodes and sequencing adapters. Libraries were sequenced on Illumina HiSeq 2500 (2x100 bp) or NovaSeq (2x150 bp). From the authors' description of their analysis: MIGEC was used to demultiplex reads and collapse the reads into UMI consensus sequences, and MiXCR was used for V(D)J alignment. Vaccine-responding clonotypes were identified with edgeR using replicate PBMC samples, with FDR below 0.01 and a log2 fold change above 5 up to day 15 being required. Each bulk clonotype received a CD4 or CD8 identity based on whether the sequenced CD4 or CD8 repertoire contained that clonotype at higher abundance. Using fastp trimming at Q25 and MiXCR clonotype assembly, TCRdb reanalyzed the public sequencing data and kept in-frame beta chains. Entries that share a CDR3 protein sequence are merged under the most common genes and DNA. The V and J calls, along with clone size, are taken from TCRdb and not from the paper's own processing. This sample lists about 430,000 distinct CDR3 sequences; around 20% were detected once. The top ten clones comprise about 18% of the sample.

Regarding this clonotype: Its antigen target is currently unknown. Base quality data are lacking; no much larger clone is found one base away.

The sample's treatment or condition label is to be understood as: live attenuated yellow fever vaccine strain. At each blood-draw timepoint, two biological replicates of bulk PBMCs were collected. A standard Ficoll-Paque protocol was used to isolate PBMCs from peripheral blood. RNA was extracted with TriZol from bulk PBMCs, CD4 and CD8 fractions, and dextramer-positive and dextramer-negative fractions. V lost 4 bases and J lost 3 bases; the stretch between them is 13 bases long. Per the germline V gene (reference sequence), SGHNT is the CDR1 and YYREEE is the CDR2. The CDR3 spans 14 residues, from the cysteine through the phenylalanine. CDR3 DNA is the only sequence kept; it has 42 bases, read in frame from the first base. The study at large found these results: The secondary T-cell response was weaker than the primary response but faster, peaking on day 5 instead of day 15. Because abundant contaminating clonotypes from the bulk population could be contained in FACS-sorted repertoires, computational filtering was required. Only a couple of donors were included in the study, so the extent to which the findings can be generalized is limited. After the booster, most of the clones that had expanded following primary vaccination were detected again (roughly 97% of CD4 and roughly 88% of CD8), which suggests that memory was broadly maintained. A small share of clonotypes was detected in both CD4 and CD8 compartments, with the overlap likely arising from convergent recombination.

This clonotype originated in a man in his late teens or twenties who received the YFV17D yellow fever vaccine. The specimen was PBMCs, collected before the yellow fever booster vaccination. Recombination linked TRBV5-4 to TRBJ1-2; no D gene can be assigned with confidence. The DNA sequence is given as TGTGCCAGCAGCCCCGCGCTGGATCACTATGGCTACACCTTC. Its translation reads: CASSPALDHYGYTF.